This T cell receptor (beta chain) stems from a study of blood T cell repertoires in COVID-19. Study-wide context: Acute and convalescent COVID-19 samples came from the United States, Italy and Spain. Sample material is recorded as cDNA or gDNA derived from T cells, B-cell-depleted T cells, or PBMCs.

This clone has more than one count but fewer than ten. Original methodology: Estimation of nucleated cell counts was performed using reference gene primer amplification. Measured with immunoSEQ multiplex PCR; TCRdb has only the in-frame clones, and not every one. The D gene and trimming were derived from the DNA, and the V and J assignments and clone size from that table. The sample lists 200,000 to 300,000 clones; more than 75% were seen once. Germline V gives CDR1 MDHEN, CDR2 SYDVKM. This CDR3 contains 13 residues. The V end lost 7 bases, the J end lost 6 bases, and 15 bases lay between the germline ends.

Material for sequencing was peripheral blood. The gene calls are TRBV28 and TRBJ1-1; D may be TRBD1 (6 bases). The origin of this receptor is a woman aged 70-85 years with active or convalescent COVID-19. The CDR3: CASTIRGGAEAFF. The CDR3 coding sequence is TGTGCCAGCACGATCAGGGGAGGGGCTGAAGCTTTCTTT.